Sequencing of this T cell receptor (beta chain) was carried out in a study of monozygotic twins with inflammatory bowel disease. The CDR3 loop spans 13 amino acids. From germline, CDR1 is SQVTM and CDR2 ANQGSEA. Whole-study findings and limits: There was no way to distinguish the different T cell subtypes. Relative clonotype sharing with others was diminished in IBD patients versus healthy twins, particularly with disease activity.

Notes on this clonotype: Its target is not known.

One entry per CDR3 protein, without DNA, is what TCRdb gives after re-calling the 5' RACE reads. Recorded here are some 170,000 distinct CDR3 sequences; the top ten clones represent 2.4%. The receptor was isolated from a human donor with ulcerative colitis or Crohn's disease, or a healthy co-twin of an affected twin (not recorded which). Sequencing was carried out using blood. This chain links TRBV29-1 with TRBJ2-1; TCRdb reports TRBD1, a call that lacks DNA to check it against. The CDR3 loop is CSSLGSSYNEQFF.